These 22 T cell receptor beta chains were sequenced from one sample in a study of early T cells in non-severe SARS-CoV-2 infection. Each CDR3 protein is one row after TCRdb ran MiXCR on the 5' RACE reads. The sample lists tens of thousands of distinct CDR3 sequences; about 10% were seen once. The sample was whole blood, taken at baseline. Receptor source: an adult who was a healthcare worker with PCR-confirmed SARS-CoV-2 infection or an uninfected control (not recorded which).

This clonotype was observed many times. The chain links TRBV7-3 to TRBJ2-3, with a weak D call TRBD2 (6 bases). The CDR3 runs to 16 residues. Germline V gene data show CDR1 as SGHTA and CDR2 as FQGTGA. Trimming shortened V by 4 bases and J by 0 bases, and 14 bases separated the two germline ends. The CDR3 region has the DNA TGTGCCAGCAGCTCAGGGCCGGCGGGGAGCACAGATACGCAGTATTTT. Translated, it gives CASSSGPAGSTDTQYF.

The chain combines TRBV25-1 with TRBJ2-5; possibly TRBD1 for D (6 bases). The CDR3 consists of 12 residues. Germline V lookup: CDR1 MGHDK, CDR2 SYGVNS. The V and J ends lost 7 bases and 7 bases respectively, with 13 bases between them. Here the CDR3 DNA reads TGTGCCAGCATCGGCAGGGGTATGACCCAGTACTTC. This encodes CASIGRGMTQYF.

This clonotype was seen a handful of times. The gene calls are TRBV20-1 and TRBJ2-5; unclear D gene. CDR3 size: 13 residues. The germline CDR1 and CDR2 sequences are DFQATT and SNEGSKA (reference sequence). V was shortened by 1 base and J by 5 bases, with 11 bases between the two germline ends. The CDR3 is CSARAVGRETQYF. As DNA, the CDR3 is TGCAGTGCTAGAGCGGTAGGGCGGGAGACCCAGTACTTC.

The chain couples TRBV13 to TRBJ2-1; D not resolved. The CDR3 has 13 residues. Germline lookup yields CDR1 PRHDT and CDR2 FYEKMQ (reference sequence). Between the trimmed V and J ends, which lost 11 bases and 7 bases, there was a span of 18 bases. The CDR3 is CALLNRPGNEQFF. In DNA form, the CDR3 reads TGTGCCCTACTCAACCGTCCTGGGAATGAGCAGTTCTTC. The whole variable domain, filled in from reference TRBV13 and TRBJ2-1, reads AAGVIQSPRHLIKEKRETATLKCYPIPRHDTVYWYQQGPGQDPQFLISFYEKMQSDKGSIPDRFSAQQFSDYHSELNMSSLELGDSALYFCALLNRPGNEQFFGPGTRLTVL.

This clonotype was counted at least ten times. The genes are TRBV7-3 and TRBJ2-1, with unresolved D. Trimming pared 5 bases from V and 5 bases from J, leaving 10 bases between. Germline values: CDR1 SGHTA, CDR2 FQGTGA. This CDR3 region has 13 residues. The CDR3 nucleotides read TGTGCCAGCAGCCGGTGGGCCGACAATGAGCAGTTCTTC. Translated, it gives CASSRWADNEQFF. Complete variable domain (other parts from reference TRBV7-3 and TRBJ2-1): GAGVSQTPSNKVTEKGKYVELRCDPISGHTALYWYRQSLGQGPEFLIYFQGTGAADDSGLPNDRFFAVRPEGSVSTLKIQRTERGDSAVYLCASSRWADNEQFFGPGTRLTVL.

This clonotype showed up many times. The V and J genes are TRBV12-5 and TRBJ1-4; 8 bases line up with TRBD1. CDR1 and CDR2 (germline): LGHNT, FRNRAP. V lost 6 bases, J lost 7 bases, and 10 bases stayed unmatched. This CDR3 has 15 residues. In DNA, the CDR3 is TGTGCTAGTGGCCCGGACAGGGTCTTAGGTGAAAAACTGTTTTTT. This gives the protein CASGPDRVLGEKLFF.

This clonotype was recorded a few times. For the CDR3, the DNA is TGTGCCATCCAAAAACAGGGTACAGAGACCCAGTACTTC. Protein product: CAIQKQGTETQYF. The chain is built from TRBV24-1 and TRBJ2-5; TRBD1 is a possible D gene (6 bases). Per the germline V gene, CDR1 is KGHDR and CDR2 is SFDVKD. The CDR3 is 13 residues long. Trimming took off 11 bases at V and 4 bases at J, with 16 bases between the two ends.

There are a few counts of this clonotype. The gene calls are TRBV27 and TRBJ2-7; D unclear. Trimming cost V 5 bases and J 0 bases, with 14 bases left between them. The germline gives CDR1 MNHEY, CDR2 SMNVEV (reference sequence). There are 15 residues in the CDR3. Here the CDR3 DNA reads TGTGCCAGCAGTCGGGTCCCAAGGAGCTCCTACGAGCAGTACTTC. Amino acids: CASSRVPRSSYEQYF.

This clonotype was detected only a few times. In DNA form, the CDR3 reads TGTGCCACCGCGGGACTATCGAGCTCTGGGGCCAACGTCCTGACTTTC. Protein: CATAGLSSSGANVLTF. This chain connects TRBV19 to TRBJ2-6, with 7 bases that match TRBD2. V lost 10 bases and J lost 0; bases outside the gene matches: 9. The CDR3 is 16 residues long. Germline-derived CDR1 and CDR2 are LNHDA and SQIVND (reference sequence). Full variable domain (missing parts from reference TRBV19 and TRBJ2-6): DGGITQSPKYLFRKEGQNVTLSCEQNLNHDAMYWYRQDPGQGLRLIYYSQIVNDFQKGDIAEGYSVSREKKESFPLTVTSAQKNPTAFYLCATAGLSSSGANVLTFGAGSRLTVL.

Note on this clonotype: The junction departs from the called germline gene at one end, perhaps through a read error. V gene TRBV7-2 combines with J gene TRBJ2-3; D ambiguous. This CDR3 contains 14 residues. Germline V gene lookup returns CDR1 SGHTA and CDR2 FQGNSA. CDR3 region: CVSALGMGTDTQYF. CDR3 coding DNA: TGTGTCAGCGCGCTGGGTATGGGCACAGATACGCAGTATTTT.

This clonotype was observed a few times. This chain connects TRBV20-1 to TRBJ2-5; D is unclear. Trimming shortened V by 1 base and J by 5 bases, and 8 bases separated the two germline ends. This CDR3 region has 12 residues. Germline loops: CDR1 DFQATT, CDR2 SNEGSKA (reference sequence). The CDR3 nucleotides are TGCAGTGCTAGAGCGGTTCCCGAGACCCAGTACTTC. It codes for CSARAVPETQYF.

The chain has TRBV7-8 and TRBJ2-7, with TRBD2 as a possible D gene (5 bases). The V gene lost 0 bases and the J gene lost 6 bases, with 15 bases spanning the gap. CDR1 SGHVS and CDR2 FQNEAQ come from the germline V gene. The CDR3 has 15 amino acids. The CDR3 sequence: CASSLAGPRGSEQYF. The CDR3 nucleotides are TGTGCCAGCAGCTTAGCGGGCCCTCGGGGAAGCGAGCAGTACTTC.

The table lists this clonotype with a few counts. This chain joins TRBV6-5 and TRBJ1-2; a weak D match, TRBD1 (6 bases). Trimming removed 2 bases at V and 4 bases at J, with 14 bases between. The CDR3 is 15 amino acids. CDR1 is MNHEY and CDR2 is SVGAGI in the germline V gene. The CDR3 DNA reads TGTGCCAGCAGTTACGGGGCGACAGGTTCCTATGGCTACACCTTC. Residues: CASSYGATGSYGYTF.

This sequence joins TRBV5-6 and TRBJ2-7; TRBD2 matches 12 bases. CDR3 size: 15 residues. V lost 4 bases, J lost 2 bases, and 4 bases stayed unmatched. The germline gives CDR1 SGHDT, CDR2 YYEEEE. CDR3 in amino acids: CASSIGLAGTYEQYF. CDR3 DNA sequence: TGTGCCAGCAGCATAGGACTAGCGGGAACCTACGAGCAGTACTTC.

This clonotype has only a few counts. The genes are TRBV20-1 and TRBJ1-1, with D possibly being TRBD1 (5 bases). The CDR3 totals 12 residues. The germline V and J ends were trimmed by 6 bases and 4 bases, with 12 bases remaining between them. Germline V lookup: CDR1 DFQATT, CDR2 SNEGSKA (reference sequence). This chain's CDR3 is CSATSGSTEAFF. CDR3 nucleotides: TGCAGTGCCACCTCAGGGAGCACTGAAGCTTTCTTT.

The V and J genes are TRBV29-1 and TRBJ2-1; D gene ambiguous. V shed 6 bases and J shed 5 bases, with 2 bases lying between them. CDR1 is SQVTM and CDR2 is ANQGSEA in the germline V gene. The CDR3 spans 9 residues. The CDR3 DNA follows: TGCAGCGTGGACAATGAGCAGTTCTTC. Translating it yields CSVDNEQFF.

V gene TRBV12-3 or TRBV12-4 combines with J gene TRBJ1-6; a possible D gene is TRBD1 (6 bases). This CDR3 has 15 amino acids. The ends were cut back, 6 bases at V and 10 bases at J, with 19 bases in the middle. The CDR3 sequence: CASRPTGIPGSPLHF. The DNA for the CDR3 is TGTGCCAGCAGACCAACAGGGATCCCAGGATCACCCCTCCACTTT.

J is TRBJ2-3 and V is TRBV7-3; 7 nucleotides align to TRBD1. The CDR3 totals 15 residues. The V segment lost 4 bases and the J segment 0 bases; nucleotides outside the gene matches: 4. Germline assignment: CDR1 SGHTA and CDR2 FQGTGA. This chain's CDR3 is CASSSGQSSTDTQYF. In DNA, the CDR3 is TGTGCCAGCAGCTCGGGACAGTCTAGCACAGATACGCAGTATTTT.

This clonotype was counted many times. The chain combines TRBV7-3 with TRBJ2-1, with 8 bases matching TRBD2. The germline V gene encodes CDR1 SGHTA and CDR2 FQGTGA. Losses at the gene ends were 8 bases for V and 10 bases for J; bases not matched to a gene: 13. This CDR3 has 14 residues. The CDR3 here is CASSLGGRPLEQFF. The CDR3 region has the DNA TGTGCCAGCTCTTTGGGCGGGAGGCCTTTAGAGCAGTTCTTC. The full variable domain, rest sourced from reference TRBV7-3 and TRBJ2-1, is GAGVSQTPSNKVTEKGKYVELRCDPISGHTALYWYRQSLGQGPEFLIYFQGTGAADDSGLPNDRFFAVRPEGSVSTLKIQRTERGDSAVYLCASSLGGRPLEQFFGPGTRLTVL.

In this sample, this clonotype turned up a few times. This chain connects TRBV30 to TRBJ2-7; TRBD2 agrees at 8 bases. This CDR3 region has 14 residues. Germline V gene sequence: CDR1 GTSNPN, CDR2 SVGIG (reference sequence). The V segment lost 1 base and the J segment 6 bases; nucleotides outside the gene matches: 8. The CDR3 reads CAWSEGAGATEQYF. CDR3 coding DNA: TGTGCCTGGAGTGAAGGAGCGGGAGCAACCGAGCAGTACTTC.

V and J are TRBV6-6 and TRBJ1-6, with D unresolved. V lost 6 bases, J lost 11 bases, and 11 bases lay in between. The germline V gene has CDR1 MNHNY and CDR2 SVGAGI (reference sequence). The CDR3 sequence is 12 residues long. This CDR3 is CASSDSGTPLHF. CDR3 DNA sequence: TGTGCCAGCAGCGATAGTGGTACACCCCTCCACTTT.

This clonotype has just a few counts. This chain connects TRBV6-6 to TRBJ1-1, with a weak D call TRBD1 (6 bases). V lost 7 bases, J lost 10 bases, and 16 bases lay in between. The V gene's germline CDR1 is MNHNY and CDR2 SVGAGI (reference sequence). This CDR3 contains 12 residues. CDR3 nucleotides: TGTGCCAGCATCTACTGGGGGCTCGGAGCTTTCTTT. Its translation: CASIYWGLGAFF.